The 10 T cell receptor beta chains listed next were all sequenced from one sample in a study of a mutant IDH1 vaccine in newly diagnosed glioma. No antigen has been identified for these receptors. The data were produced by immunoSEQ multiplex PCR, yet TCRdb's version contains in-frame clones alone and is incomplete. The table includes roughly 43,000 clones, around 84% detected once. Time point here: week 23, last vaccination. All doses held 300 ug of mutant IDH1 20-mer peptide, with topical imiquimod. The input for sequencing was PBMCs, taken from a glioma patient whose treatment included an IDH1 peptide vaccine. The receptors here all came from a woman between 18 and 30 years old with glioma. Some clones in this sample may be carry-over from other donors' samples.

This CDR3 reads CASSLNPGAANTGELFF. The CDR3 DNA reads as TGTGCCAGCAGCCTTAACCCCGGTGCAGCGAACACCGGGGAGCTGTTTTTT. The chain is built from TRBV7-3 and TRBJ2-2; D remains ambiguous. Per the germline V gene, CDR1 is SGHTA and CDR2 is FQGTGA. Trimming removed 5 bases from V and 0 bases from J, with 16 bases in between. This CDR3 spans 17 amino acids. The variable domain in full, completed from reference TRBV7-3 and TRBJ2-2, reads GAGVSQTPSNKVTEKGKYVELRCDPISGHTALYWYRQSLGQGPEFLIYFQGTGAADDSGLPNDRFFAVRPEGSVSTLKIQRTERGDSAVYLCASSLNPGAANTGELFFGEGSRLTVL.

CDR3 bases: TGCAGCGCGTGGACAGGAAATAATTACGAGCAGTACTTC. As protein: CSAWTGNNYEQYF. The chain carries TRBV29-1 and TRBJ2-7; 7 bases align to TRBD1. This CDR3 is built from 13 residues. The germline CDR1 and CDR2 sequences are SQVTM and ANQGSEA. After removal of 7 bases from V and 4 bases from J, the junction contained 10 bases not matched to a gene.

The gene calls are TRBV18 and TRBJ2-3, with D tentatively TRBD2 (6 bases). Germline V gene data show CDR1 as KGHSH and CDR2 as LQKENI. This CDR3 contains 16 residues. V was shortened by 4 bases and J by 1 base, with 15 bases between the two germline ends. The CDR3 DNA sequence: TGTGCCAGCTCACGATCCCTGGGGGGAGGCACAGATACGCAGTATTTT. It yields the protein CASSRSLGGGTDTQYF.

The chain joins TRBV6-5 to TRBJ1-2, with D unresolved. CDR3 size: 14 residues. V was clipped by 7 bases and J by 4 bases, with 16 bases between them. Germline lookup yields CDR1 MNHEY and CDR2 SVGAGI. The CDR3 spells CASNPTAGVYGYTF. The CDR3 DNA sequence: TGTGCCAGCAACCCGACCGCAGGAGTCTATGGCTACACCTTC.

The gene calls are TRBV6-5 and TRBJ1-5, with a possible D match to TRBD1 (6 bases). The CDR3 consists of 13 residues. V lost 8 bases and J 7 bases, leaving 15 bases between the germline ends. Germline V lookup: CDR1 MNHEY, CDR2 SVGAGI. The CDR3 loop reads CASGLQGGQPQHF. In DNA, the CDR3 is TGTGCCAGCGGCCTACAGGGCGGCCAGCCCCAGCATTTT.

This clone was counted once. This chain links TRBV30 with TRBJ1-2; the D gene is possibly TRBD1 (5 bases). The V and J ends lost 3 bases and 0 bases respectively, with 8 bases between them. From germline, CDR1 is GTSNPN and CDR2 SVGIG (reference sequence). The CDR3 is 13 residues long. This chain's CDR3 is CAWRLGANYGYTF. Here the CDR3 DNA reads TGTGCCTGGAGGTTAGGGGCTAACTATGGCTACACCTTC.

The genes are TRBV30 and TRBJ2-7; TRBD2 matches 8 bases. Germline CDR1 and CDR2: GTSNPN and SVGIG (reference sequence). This CDR3 comprises 14 residues. V was pared by 0 bases and J by 3 bases, with 4 bases of the junction left unmatched. The CDR3 sequence is CAWSVAGAYYEQYF. CDR3 in DNA: TGTGCCTGGAGTGTAGCGGGGGCGTACTACGAGCAGTACTTC.

V usage is TRBV5-1 and J usage is TRBJ2-3; 11 bases agree with TRBD1. V shed 7 bases and J 3 bases; nucleotides not matched to a gene: 4. Germline V lookup: CDR1 SGHRS, CDR2 YFSETQ. The CDR3 covers 14 residues. The CDR3 bases are TGCGCCAGCGCCGGGACAGGGGGAACAGATACGCAGTATTTT. It yields the protein CASAGTGGTDTQYF.

This rearrangement joins TRBV5-4 to TRBJ2-7; D gene unclear. V dropped 4 bases and J dropped 10 bases, with 15 bases sitting between them. CDR1 SGHNT and CDR2 YYREEE come from the germline V gene (reference sequence). The CDR3 contains 12 residues. This chain's CDR3 is CASSLNSWRQYF. In DNA, the CDR3 is TGTGCCAGCAGCCTGAACAGCTGGAGACAGTACTTC.

The chain is built from TRBV6-5 and TRBJ2-7, with D tentatively TRBD1 or TRBD2 (7 bases each). Trimming shortened V by 6 bases and J by 4 bases, and 13 bases separated the two germline ends. This CDR3 is 13 amino acids long. CDR1 and CDR2 from the germline V gene are MNHEY and SVGAGI. The CDR3 region has the DNA TGTGCCAGCAGACGACAGGGAGGGTACGAGCAGTACTTC. Translating it yields CASRRQGGYEQYF.